This TCR beta chain was documented in a study of response to subunit inactivated influenza vaccine. Study findings and constraints: Seasonal influenza vaccination, on each occasion, was suggested by the authors to recruit few new T cells.

TCRdb fed the RT-PCR reads into MiXCR, producing one record per CDR3 protein. The sample holds around 250,000 distinct CDR3 sequences; 10% to 15% are singletons and the top ten take approximately 7.8%. After removal of 2 bases from V and 6 bases from J, the junction contained 13 bases not matched to a gene. This CDR3 contains 18 residues. CDR1 KGHSH and CDR2 LQKENI come from the germline V gene. Notes on this clonotype: Its cognate antigen is unknown.

The TCR comes from a man aged 45 to 65 who received an inactivated influenza vaccine. The sample in question was non-naive T cells sorted from PBMCs, obtained less than 15 days before vaccination. This chain joins TRBV18 and TRBJ2-1; 10 nucleotides agree with TRBD2. The CDR3 protein is CASSPKLLAGVYGNEQFF. The CDR3 coding sequence is TGTGCCAGCTCACCAAAACTTCTAGCGGGAGTTTACGGCAATGAGCAGTTCTTC.